One and the same sample provided the 26 T cell receptor beta chains below, sequenced in a study of T cells after posttransplantation cyclophosphamide. Sampled 1 year posttransplant, controls received myeloablative marrow transplants, methotrexate and a calcineurin inhibitor. TCRdb's copy holds only in-frame clones and misses some; the assay was immunoSEQ multiplex PCR. The repertoire has approximately 16,000 clones, around 90% of them found once; the top ten carry less than 4%. Sequenced here: PBMCs, sampled after an allogeneic stem cell transplant with a calcineurin inhibitor and methotrexate. The receptors were gathered from a male patient in his fifties who received an allogeneic stem cell transplant from an unrelated donor, was CMV-positive, and had chronic GVHD only. Some T cells may possibly be graft donor cells.

The chain combines TRBV28 with TRBJ2-5; D is ambiguous. CDR3 length: 15 residues. V was cut by 4 bases and J by 0 bases, with 12 bases left in between. From germline, CDR1 is MDHEN and CDR2 SYDVKM. This chain's CDR3 is CASSYLAQNQETQYF. In DNA, the CDR3 is TGTGCCAGCAGTTACCTCGCCCAGAACCAAGAGACCCAGTACTTC.

The chain has TRBV7-6 and TRBJ1-6; D is undetermined. Germline loops: CDR1 SGHVS, CDR2 FNYEAQ. The CDR3 has 14 amino acids. V was shortened by 6 bases and J by 7 bases, with 13 bases between the two germline ends. CDR3 sequence: CASRLDTVNSPLHF. As DNA, the CDR3 is TGTGCCAGCAGACTTGACACCGTCAATTCACCCCTCCACTTT.

The gene calls are TRBV7-9 and TRBJ1-1, with D hard to call. The germline V gene encodes CDR1 SEHNR and CDR2 FQNEAQ (reference sequence). Deletions cut 5 bases from V and 10 bases from J, with 14 bases between. There are 12 residues in the CDR3. CDR3 coding DNA: TGTGCCAGCAGCCCCGCGGGCTTCGGAGCTTTCTTT. This encodes CASSPAGFGAFF.

V and J are TRBV7-2 and TRBJ2-1; D is possibly TRBD2 (5 bases). Trimming shortened V by 5 bases and J by 4 bases, and 15 bases separated the two germline ends. The CDR3 totals 15 residues. Looked up from germline, CDR1 is SGHTA and CDR2 is FQGNSA. The CDR3 spells CASSAALAFYNEQFF. The CDR3 DNA reads as TGTGCCAGCAGCGCCGCCTTAGCGTTTTACAATGAGCAGTTCTTC.

The chain employs TRBV5-4 and TRBJ2-3; TRBD2 aligns across 9 bases. The CDR3 totals 17 residues. The germline CDR1 and CDR2 sequences are SGHNT and YYREEE (reference sequence). Losses at the gene ends were 0 bases for V and 0 bases for J; bases not matched to a gene: 5. For the CDR3, the DNA is TGTGCCAGCAGCTTGGTGGCTAGCGGGACTAGCACAGATACGCAGTATTTT. It codes for CASSLVASGTSTDTQYF.

This clone was seen only a few times. The chain links TRBV29-1 to TRBJ2-3, with D possibly being TRBD1 (6 bases). There are 17 residues in the CDR3. Germline V CDR1 and CDR2: SQVTM, ANQGSEA. V gave up 6 bases and J gave up 1 base, with 23 bases separating them. The CDR3 here is CSVAAERRGYGTDTQYF. DNA for the CDR3: TGCAGCGTCGCCGCGGAGAGAAGGGGGTATGGCACAGATACGCAGTATTTT.

The V call is TRBV25-1, the J call TRBJ2-5; no firm D call. The germline V gene encodes CDR1 MGHDK and CDR2 SYGVNS. This CDR3 is built from 14 residues. The V gene lost 3 bases and the J gene lost 1 base, with 9 bases spanning the gap. CDR3 sequence (DNA): TGTGCCAGCAGTGACCCGTTTAGCCAAGAGACCCAGTACTTC. Protein: CASSDPFSQETQYF.

J is TRBJ1-2 and V is TRBV4-3; 9 positions match TRBD1. V shed 4 bases, J shed 2 bases, and the junction held 2 bases outside the gene matches. CDR3 size: 14 residues. Germline V lookup: CDR1 LGHNA, CDR2 YSLEER. The CDR3: CASSPGTGNYGYTF. The CDR3 nucleotides are TGCGCCAGCAGCCCCGGGACAGGGAACTATGGCTACACCTTC.

In its sample, this clone was seen once. The J gene is TRBJ2-7, the V gene TRBV7-9, with D maybe TRBD2 (5 bases). Germline CDR1 is SEHNR and CDR2 is FQNEAQ (reference sequence). The CDR3 extends over 14 amino acids. The germline V and J ends were trimmed by 2 bases and 7 bases, with 15 bases remaining between them. In nucleotides, the CDR3 is TGTGCCAGCAGCTTATCGGGCTCGGGAAAAGAGCAGTACTTC. Translating gives CASSLSGSGKEQYF.

This clone was seen only once. This chain joins TRBV19 and TRBJ1-4; no reliable D call. Per the germline V gene, CDR1 is LNHDA and CDR2 is SQIVND (reference sequence). With 5 bases removed from V and 5 bases from J, the gap between germline ends came to 9 bases. This CDR3 region has 13 residues. The DNA for the CDR3 is TGTGCCAGTAGTCCCCGTCCCAATGAAAAACTGTTTTTT. Protein: CASSPRPNEKLFF.

This clone came up once. The V gene is TRBV6-5, the J gene TRBJ2-7, with 9 nucleotides matching TRBD1. Per the germline V gene, CDR1 is MNHEY and CDR2 is SVGAGI. V trimming: 6 bases; J trimming: 3 bases; junction bases outside the gene matches: 0. This CDR3 has 12 amino acids. The CDR3 loop is CASRDRGYEQYF. The DNA of the CDR3 is TGTGCCAGCAGGGACAGGGGCTACGAGCAGTACTTC.

The CDR3 DNA follows: TGTGCCAGCAGTTACTCCGGCGGGATCTCCTACGAGCAGTACTTC. This translates into CASSYSGGISYEQYF. The chain has TRBV6-5 and TRBJ2-7, with D maybe TRBD2 (6 bases). Looked up from germline, CDR1 is MNHEY and CDR2 is SVGAGI. Deletions cut 0 bases from V and 0 bases from J, with 9 bases between. The CDR3 is 15 residues long.

The chain's CDR3 is CASSPTSGRFNEQFF. DNA for the CDR3: TGTGCCAGCAGTCCCACTAGCGGGAGATTCAATGAGCAGTTCTTC. The chain combines TRBV27 with TRBJ2-1; 11 positions agree with TRBD2. The CDR3 extends over 15 amino acids. Germline V gene data show CDR1 as MNHEY and CDR2 as SMNVEV (reference sequence). Germline trimming cut 5 bases from V and 6 bases from J; bases unmatched to any gene: 6.

The chain has TRBV4-1 and TRBJ1-4, with D possibly matching TRBD1 (5 bases). CDR3 length equals 15 residues. Germline V gene data show CDR1 as MGHRA and CDR2 as YSYEKL. The V and J ends lost 4 bases and 5 bases respectively, with 14 bases between them. The DNA for the CDR3 is TGCGCCAGCAGCCCGCGTGACAGAAGCAATGAAAAACTGTTTTTT. Protein sequence: CASSPRDRSNEKLFF.

The chain couples TRBV7-7 to TRBJ2-1; 7 bases line up with TRBD2. Germline values: CDR1 SSHAT, CDR2 FNYEAQ (reference sequence). The CDR3 runs to 15 residues. V dropped 0 bases and J dropped 5; count of bases not matched to a gene: 4. The CDR3 DNA reads as TGTGCCAGCAGCTTAGCGGGAGGGCCTGACAATGAGCAGTTCTTC. It is translated as CASSLAGGPDNEQFF.

This clone turned up a few times. The rearrangement joins TRBV27 to TRBJ2-3, with D unresolved. The V end was cut by 2 bases, the J end by 0 bases, with 6 bases between. The CDR3 spans 14 residues. Per germline, CDR1 MNHEY and CDR2 SMNVEV (reference sequence). In DNA, the CDR3 is TGTGCCAGCAGTTTAGTGCAGAGCACAGATACGCAGTATTTT. Protein: CASSLVQSTDTQYF.

This chain joins TRBV10-3 and TRBJ1-2; no firm D call. Trimming stripped 11 bases from V and 6 bases from J, with 16 bases between. Per the germline V gene, CDR1 is ENHRY and CDR2 is SYGVKD. CDR3 length equals 12 residues. Here the CDR3 DNA reads TGTGCCCCCCCCCTGGGAGACAATGGCTACACCTTC. Amino acid sequence: CAPPLGDNGYTF.

V is TRBV7-2 and J is TRBJ1-5; 7 bases map to TRBD1. Germline V gene lookup returns CDR1 SGHTA and CDR2 FQGNSA. There are 12 residues in the CDR3. The V gene end was trimmed by 5 bases and the J gene end by 11 bases; junction bases not matched to a gene: 6. The CDR3 DNA sequence: TGTGCCAGCAGCCCAAGCAGGGGGGCCCAGCATTTT. Protein: CASSPSRGAQHF.

V and J are TRBV11-3 and TRBJ1-1; perhaps TRBD1 as D (5 bases). From germline, CDR1 is SGHNT and CDR2 YENEEA. The length of the CDR3 is 15 residues. V lost 1 base and J 0 bases, leaving 9 bases between the germline ends. The CDR3 protein is CASSLAAGMNTEAFF. The DNA for the CDR3 is TGTGCCAGCAGCTTAGCGGCAGGGATGAACACTGAAGCTTTCTTT.

The chain has TRBV2 and TRBJ1-2; no clear D gene. V was shortened by 9 bases and J by 3 bases, with 11 bases between the two germline ends. The CDR3 is made up of 12 amino acids. CDR1 is SNHLY and CDR2 is FYNNEI in the germline V gene. CDR3 bases: TGTGCCAGTCTGGGCGCCGACTATGGCTACACCTTC. Amino acid sequence: CASLGADYGYTF.

This clone has a handful of counts. V is TRBV5-6 and J is TRBJ2-4; D possibly corresponds to TRBD2 (6 bases). The CDR3 consists of 19 residues. V gave up 0 bases and J gave up 6 bases, with 25 bases separating them. Germline lookup yields CDR1 SGHDT and CDR2 YYEEEE. For the CDR3, the DNA is TGTGCCAGCAGCTTGGCCGGATTTCGTGGACCCACAGCGGGAAACATTCAGTACTTC. Translated: CASSLAGFRGPTAGNIQYF.

This clone was found a few times. The V gene is TRBV6-6, the J gene TRBJ1-5; D perhaps matches TRBD1 (6 bases). Germline V gene lookup returns CDR1 MNHNY and CDR2 SVGAGI (reference sequence). V lost 7 bases and J 5 bases, leaving 21 bases between the germline ends. The CDR3 spans 16 residues. This CDR3 is CASTKLVAGVDQPQHF. The CDR3 bases are TGTGCCAGCACCAAACTCGTGGCAGGGGTCGATCAGCCCCAGCATTTT.

The chain employs TRBV27 and TRBJ2-2; TRBD2 agrees at 11 bases. There are 15 residues in the CDR3. Trimming removed 7 bases from V and 7 bases from J; junction bases left unmatched: 8. Germline V gene data show CDR1 as MNHEY and CDR2 as SMNVEV (reference sequence). The CDR3, as DNA: TGTGCCAGCATGTTAGCGGGGGGGCCCTACGGGGAGCTGTTTTTT. It specifies CASMLAGGPYGELFF.

V gene TRBV7-3 combines with J gene TRBJ2-5; D not certain. CDR1 and CDR2 from the germline V gene are SGHTA and FQGTGA. The CDR3 spans 13 residues. Trimming took off 1 base at V and 3 bases at J, with 6 bases between the two ends. This CDR3 reads CASSLNSKETQYF. The CDR3 DNA reads TGTGCCAGCAGCTTAAACTCAAAAGAGACCCAGTACTTC.

The rearrangement joins TRBV5-6 to TRBJ1-3, with D possibly TRBD1 on 6 matching bases. There are 19 residues in the CDR3. Trimming took 2 bases from V and 4 from J, leaving 25 bases between them. Germline CDR1 is SGHDT and CDR2 is YYEEEE. The CDR3 sequence is CASSFLGRGGHAFGNTIYF. In DNA, the CDR3 is TGTGCCAGCAGCTTCCTGGGGCGGGGGGGCCACGCTTTCGGAAACACCATATATTTT.

The chain is built from TRBV6-5 and TRBJ2-3, with a possible D match to TRBD1 (5 bases). CDR1 is MNHEY, CDR2 SVGAGI, per germline. V shed 0 bases and J shed 3 bases, with 7 bases lying between them. The CDR3 has 14 residues. The DNA of the CDR3 is TGTGCCAGCAGTTACTCCCCAGGGACAGATACGCAGTATTTT. Its translation is CASSYSPGTDTQYF.